This entry describes one TCR beta chain. Its antigen is undetermined. The record originates from a study of T-cell reconstitution after alpha-beta-depleted transplantation in children. Overall study results and limits: Recipient T cells and thymic progenitors that survived gave rise to the high TCRbeta diversity observed at day 60 in some patients.

It was with unique molecular identifiers that the TCRbeta library was prepared. TCRdb used MiXCR to reprocess the PCR reads, holding one entry per CDR3 protein. The top ten hold 25% to 30% of the sample, which has over 400,000 distinct CDR3 sequences, over 40% seen once. Germline lookup yields CDR1 MNHEY and CDR2 SVGAGI. The CDR3 contains 13 residues. V gave up 3 bases and J gave up 3 bases, with 8 bases separating them. This clonotype was sampled from a girl aged 2-10 years with aplastic anemia, due to receive a stem cell transplant. The chain couples TRBV6-5 to TRBJ2-5; a weak D match, TRBD1 (6 bases). The sequences come from PBMCs, collected before TCRalphabeta/CD19-depleted stem cell transplant. In DNA, the CDR3 is TGTGCCAGCAGTTATAACAGGGAAGAGACCCAGTACTTC. Protein sequence: CASSYNREETQYF.